A single sample gave rise to the 18 T cell receptor beta chains below, sequenced in a study of a mutant IDH1 vaccine in newly diagnosed glioma. Time point specified: week 35, safety follow-up. Every single dose of the vaccine, 300 ug of mutant IDH1 20-mer peptide, came with topical imiquimod. Some clones are missing from TCRdb's copy, which holds only in-frame ones; the method was immunoSEQ multiplex PCR. The sample records tens of thousands of clones, about 86% being singletons. These receptors' targets are unknown. The material sequenced was PBMCs, taken from a glioma patient whose treatment included an IDH1 peptide vaccine. The receptors originated from a middle-aged woman with glioma. Some clones in this sample may be carry-over from other donors' samples.

This clone was seen more than once but under ten times. V usage is TRBV7-9 and J usage is TRBJ1-1; D call uncertain. This CDR3 spans 15 amino acids. Per germline, CDR1 SEHNR and CDR2 FQNEAQ (reference sequence). V lost 5 bases, J lost 1 base, and 14 bases lay in between. The CDR3 bases are TGTGCCAGCAGCCCTCCTAGGATGGCGAACACTGAAGCTTTCTTT. This encodes CASSPPRMANTEAFF.

The chain joins TRBV19 to TRBJ2-7; D not certain. Per germline, CDR1 LNHDA and CDR2 SQIVND (reference sequence). Deletions cut 4 bases from V and 0 bases from J, with 16 bases between. There are 16 residues in the CDR3. CDR3 loop: CASSTSARPNSYEQYF. The CDR3, as DNA: TGTGCCAGTAGTACCTCTGCTCGACCGAACTCCTACGAGCAGTACTTC.

This chain joins TRBV7-9 and TRBJ1-2; 8 bases are shared with TRBD1. V shed 4 bases, J shed 3 bases, and the junction held 10 bases outside the gene matches. Germline-derived CDR1 and CDR2 are SEHNR and FQNEAQ (reference sequence). The CDR3 is 16 residues long. In DNA, the CDR3 is TGTGCCAGCAGCTCCCCACAGGGGGAGGTCCACTATGGCTACACCTTC. Amino acids: CASSSPQGEVHYGYTF.

The chain carries TRBV5-4 and TRBJ2-7; the D call may be TRBD1 or TRBD2 (5 bases each). Trimming left V 5 bases short and J 6 bases short, with 24 bases between. This CDR3 region has 16 residues. CDR1 is SGHNT, CDR2 YYREEE, per germline (reference sequence). CDR3 residues: CASRLGDPRPGGEQYF. As DNA, the CDR3 is TGTGCCAGCAGACTAGGGGACCCCCGGCCTGGGGGCGAGCAGTACTTC.

The rearrangement joins TRBV9 to TRBJ2-7; D may be TRBD1 (5 bases). Trimming removed 2 bases at V and 6 bases at J, with 12 bases between. Germline values: CDR1 SGDLS, CDR2 YYNGEE. The CDR3 is 13 residues long. CDR3 nucleotide sequence: TGTGCCAGCAGCGTCGGCAGGGCTGGCGAGCAGTACTTC. Residues: CASSVGRAGEQYF.

The J gene is TRBJ2-3, the V gene TRBV5-1, with D perhaps TRBD2 (7 bases). Germline V gene data show CDR1 as SGHRS and CDR2 as YFSETQ. The CDR3 covers 14 residues. V gave up 3 bases and J gave up 5 bases, with 13 bases separating them. The CDR3 sequence: CASSWGRERDTQYF. The CDR3 DNA follows: TGCGCCAGCAGCTGGGGGCGGGAGCGAGATACGCAGTATTTT.

The chain joins TRBV5-3 to TRBJ1-5; maybe TRBD1 (6 bases). TRBV5-3 is identified as an open reading frame with a role that is uncertain. The germline V and J ends were trimmed by 4 bases and 4 bases, with 9 bases remaining between them. CDR3 size: 13 residues. The CDR3 region has the DNA TGTGCCAGAAGCCTTACAGGGAATCAGCCCCAGCATTTT. Translating it yields CARSLTGNQPQHF.

V is TRBV11-3 and J is TRBJ2-5; D may be TRBD1 (5 bases). This CDR3 is built from 15 residues. Germline-derived CDR1 and CDR2 are SGHNT and YENEEA. Trimming cost V 5 bases and J 3 bases, with 16 bases left between them. The CDR3 reads CASSADRSEKETQYF. For the CDR3, the DNA is TGTGCCAGCAGCGCAGACAGATCAGAAAAAGAGACCCAGTACTTC.

The chain recombines TRBV29-1 with TRBJ2-1; TRBD2 agrees at 13 bases. CDR3 length: 17 residues. Trimming at V came to 3 bases and at J to 5 bases, leaving 10 bases not matched to a gene. CDR1 is SQVTM and CDR2 is ANQGSEA in the germline V gene. The DNA of the CDR3 is TGCAGCGTTGAGAGTCGTGCACTAGCGGGGGGGAACAATGAGCAGTTCTTC. Residues: CSVESRALAGGNNEQFF.

This clone was counted a few times. This rearrangement joins TRBV10-3 to TRBJ2-3; D is perhaps TRBD2 (5 bases). The V and J ends lost 2 bases and 2 bases respectively, with 11 bases between them. The CDR3 totals 15 residues. The germline gives CDR1 ENHRY, CDR2 SYGVKD. This CDR3 reads CAISEPGKYTDTQYF. Written as DNA, the CDR3 is TGTGCCATCAGTGAGCCGGGGAAATACACAGATACGCAGTATTTT.

This clone was observed a few times. The rearrangement uses TRBV6-4 and TRBJ2-3; D is unclear. Per germline, CDR1 MRHNA and CDR2 SNTAGT. This CDR3 contains 15 residues. Trimming cost V 2 bases and J 4 bases, with 13 bases left between them. The DNA of the CDR3 is TGTGCCAGCAGTGACGAAGTGGGCGGCCCAGATACGCAGTATTTT. It codes for CASSDEVGGPDTQYF.

The chain is built from TRBV7-6 and TRBJ2-5; D is perhaps TRBD2 (6 bases). The CDR3 covers 13 residues. Germline V gene lookup returns CDR1 SGHVS and CDR2 FNYEAQ. Trimming shortened V by 5 bases and J by 2 bases, and 9 bases separated the two germline ends. The DNA of the CDR3 is TGTGCCAGCAGCCTCGGACTACAAGAGACCCAGTACTTC. Residues: CASSLGLQETQYF.

J is TRBJ1-5 and V is TRBV5-1; 7 bases match TRBD1. Germline CDR1 reads SGHRS; CDR2 reads YFSETQ. V was pared by 0 bases and J by 7 bases, with 7 bases of the junction left unmatched. The CDR3 has 15 residues. The CDR3 region has the DNA TGCGCCAGCAGCTTGGCCGGACAGGATCAACAGCCCCAGCATTTT. It is translated as CASSLAGQDQQPQHF. Together with reference TRBV5-1 and TRBJ1-5, the CDR3 gives the full variable domain: KAGVTQTPRYLIKTRGQQVTLSCSPISGHRSVSWYQQTPGQGLQFLFEYFSETQRNKGNFPGRFSGRQFSNSRSEMNVSTLELGDSALYLCASSLAGQDQQPQHFGDGTRLSIL.

The chain is built from TRBV5-6 and TRBJ1-3; D gene unclear. The V end was cut by 3 bases, the J end by 0 bases, with 7 bases between. From germline, CDR1 is SGHDT and CDR2 YYEEEE. The CDR3 spans 14 residues. CDR3 nucleotides: TGTGCCAGCAGCTCGAGCTCCTCTGGAAACACCATATATTTT. It translates to CASSSSSSGNTIYF.

V is TRBV5-4 and J is TRBJ2-1; possible D gene TRBD1, 5 bases. V was cut by 3 bases and J by 5 bases, with 9 bases left in between. This CDR3 is 13 amino acids long. CDR1 and CDR2 (germline): SGHNT, YYREEE (reference sequence). CDR3 sequence (DNA): TGTGCCAGCAGCTCGACAGTTAACAATGAGCAGTTCTTC. This translates into CASSSTVNNEQFF.

The chain carries TRBV29-1 and TRBJ1-2, with D possibly being TRBD1 (5 bases). The length of the CDR3 is 12 residues. V shed 3 bases and J shed 7 bases, with 12 bases lying between them. Germline V gene data show CDR1 as SQVTM and CDR2 as ANQGSEA. The CDR3 coding sequence is TGCAGCGTTGACCGGGGGGTTGGTGGCTACACCTTC. Translated, it gives CSVDRGVGGYTF. The full variable domain, rest sourced from reference TRBV29-1 and TRBJ1-2, is SAVISQKPSRDICQRGTSLTIQCQVDSQVTMMFWYRQQPGQSLTLIATANQGSEATYESGFVIDKFPISRPNLTFSTLTVSNMSPEDSSIYLCSVDRGVGGYTFGSGTRLTVV.

The rearrangement uses TRBV2 and TRBJ2-2, with 7 bases fitting TRBD1. The CDR3 loop spans 13 amino acids. Germline V lookup: CDR1 SNHLY, CDR2 FYNNEI. With 7 bases clipped from V and 3 bases from J, the junction kept 2 bases outside the gene matches. CDR3 residues: CASMGQYTGELFF. The CDR3 DNA is TGTGCCAGCATGGGACAGTACACCGGGGAGCTGTTTTTT.

A few counts support this clone. The V call is TRBV19, the J call TRBJ1-5, with D tentatively TRBD1 (5 bases). Looked up from germline, CDR1 is LNHDA and CDR2 is SQIVND (reference sequence). V was shortened by 4 bases and J by 12 bases, with 13 bases between the two germline ends. This CDR3 is 12 amino acids long. Here the CDR3 reads CASSTVQGNQHF. The CDR3 DNA follows: TGTGCCAGTAGTACCGTCCAGGGAAACCAGCATTTT.